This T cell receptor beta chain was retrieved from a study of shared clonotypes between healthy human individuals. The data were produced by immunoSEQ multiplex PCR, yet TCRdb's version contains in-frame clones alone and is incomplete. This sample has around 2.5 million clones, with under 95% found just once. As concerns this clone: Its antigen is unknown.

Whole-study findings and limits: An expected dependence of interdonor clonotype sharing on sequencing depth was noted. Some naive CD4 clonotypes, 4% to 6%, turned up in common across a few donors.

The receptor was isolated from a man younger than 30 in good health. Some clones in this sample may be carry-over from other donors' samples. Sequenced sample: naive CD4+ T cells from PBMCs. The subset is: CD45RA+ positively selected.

CDR3 region: CASSVSEEKLFF. CDR3 nucleotide sequence: TGTGCCAGCAGCGTATCGGAGGAAAAACTGTTTTTT. The V call is TRBV9, the J call TRBJ1-4; no clear D gene. V lost 1 base and J lost 8, with 6 bases in between. CDR1 and CDR2 from the germline V gene are SGDLS and YYNGEE. CDR3 length equals 12 residues.